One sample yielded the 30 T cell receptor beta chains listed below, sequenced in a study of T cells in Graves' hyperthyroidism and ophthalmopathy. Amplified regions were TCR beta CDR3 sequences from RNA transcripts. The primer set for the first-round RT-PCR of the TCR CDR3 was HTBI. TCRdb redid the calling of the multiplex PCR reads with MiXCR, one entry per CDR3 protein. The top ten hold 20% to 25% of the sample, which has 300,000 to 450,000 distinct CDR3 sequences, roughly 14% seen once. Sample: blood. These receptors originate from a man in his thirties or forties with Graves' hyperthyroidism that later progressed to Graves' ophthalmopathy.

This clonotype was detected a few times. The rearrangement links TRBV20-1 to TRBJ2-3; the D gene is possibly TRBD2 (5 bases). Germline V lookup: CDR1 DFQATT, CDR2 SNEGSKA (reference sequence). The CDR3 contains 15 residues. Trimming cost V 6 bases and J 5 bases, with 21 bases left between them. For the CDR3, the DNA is TGCAGTGCGGAAACTGTTTCGGGGTTCTTAGATACGCAGTATTTT. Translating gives CSAETVSGFLDTQYF.

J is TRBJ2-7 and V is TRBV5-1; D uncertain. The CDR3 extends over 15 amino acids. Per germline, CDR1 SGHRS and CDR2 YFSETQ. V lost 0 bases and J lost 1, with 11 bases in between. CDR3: CASSLDSWISYEQYF. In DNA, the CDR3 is TGCGCCAGCAGCTTGGACAGCTGGATTTCCTACGAGCAGTACTTC. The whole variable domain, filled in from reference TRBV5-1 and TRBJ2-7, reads KAGVTQTPRYLIKTRGQQVTLSCSPISGHRSVSWYQQTPGQGLQFLFEYFSETQRNKGNFPGRFSGRQFSNSRSEMNVSTLELGDSALYLCASSLDSWISYEQYFGPGTRLTVT.

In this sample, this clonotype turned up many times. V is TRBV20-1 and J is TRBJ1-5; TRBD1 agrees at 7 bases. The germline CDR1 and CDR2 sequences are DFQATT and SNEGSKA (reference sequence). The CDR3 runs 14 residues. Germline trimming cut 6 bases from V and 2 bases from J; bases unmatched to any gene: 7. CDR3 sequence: CSAILTGGNQPQHF. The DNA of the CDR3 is TGCAGTGCCATCCTTACAGGGGGCAATCAGCCCCAGCATTTT.

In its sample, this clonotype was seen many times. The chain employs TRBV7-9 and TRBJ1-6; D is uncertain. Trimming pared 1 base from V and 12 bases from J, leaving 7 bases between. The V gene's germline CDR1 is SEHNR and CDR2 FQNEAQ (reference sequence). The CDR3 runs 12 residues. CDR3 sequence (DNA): TGTGCCAGCAGCTTAGGATTCAGACCCCTCCACTTT. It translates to CASSLGFRPLHF.

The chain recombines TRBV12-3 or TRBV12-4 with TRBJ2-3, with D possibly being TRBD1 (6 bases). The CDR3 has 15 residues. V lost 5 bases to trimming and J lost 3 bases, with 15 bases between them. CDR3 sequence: CASSPYRVPTDTQYF. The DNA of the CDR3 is TGTGCCAGCAGTCCCTACAGGGTACCGACAGATACGCAGTATTTT.

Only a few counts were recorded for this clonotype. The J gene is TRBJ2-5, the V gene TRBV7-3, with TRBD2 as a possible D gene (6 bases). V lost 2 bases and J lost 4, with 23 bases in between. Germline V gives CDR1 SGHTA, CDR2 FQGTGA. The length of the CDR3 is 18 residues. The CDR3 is CASSLGGVDARIRETQYF. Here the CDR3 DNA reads TGTGCCAGCAGCTTAGGCGGGGTTGACGCGAGGATTCGAGAGACCCAGTACTTC.

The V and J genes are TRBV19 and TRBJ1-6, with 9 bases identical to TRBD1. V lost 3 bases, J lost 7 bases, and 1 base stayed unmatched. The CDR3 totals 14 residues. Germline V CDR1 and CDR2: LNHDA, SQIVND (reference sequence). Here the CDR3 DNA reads TGTGCCAGTAGTATCGGACAGGGGAATTCACCCCTCCACTTT. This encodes CASSIGQGNSPLHF.

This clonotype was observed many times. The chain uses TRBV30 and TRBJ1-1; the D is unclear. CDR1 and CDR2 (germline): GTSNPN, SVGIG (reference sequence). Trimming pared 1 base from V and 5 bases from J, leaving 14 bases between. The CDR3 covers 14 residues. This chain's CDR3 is CAWSDHSVWTEAFF. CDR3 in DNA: TGTGCCTGGAGTGACCACAGCGTATGGACTGAAGCTTTCTTT.

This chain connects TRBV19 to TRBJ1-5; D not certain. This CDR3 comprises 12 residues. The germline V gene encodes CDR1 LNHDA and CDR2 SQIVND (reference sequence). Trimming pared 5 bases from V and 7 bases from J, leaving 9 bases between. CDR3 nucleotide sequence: TGTGCCAGTAGTCCAGGTTGGCAGCCCCAGCATTTT. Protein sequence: CASSPGWQPQHF.

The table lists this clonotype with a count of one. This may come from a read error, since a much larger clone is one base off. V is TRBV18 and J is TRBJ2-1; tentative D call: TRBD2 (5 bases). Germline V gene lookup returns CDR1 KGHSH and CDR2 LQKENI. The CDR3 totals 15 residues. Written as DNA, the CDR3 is TGTGCCAGCTCACCAGGGAGCACTCCCTACAGTGAGCAGTTCTTC. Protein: CASSPGSTPYSEQFF.

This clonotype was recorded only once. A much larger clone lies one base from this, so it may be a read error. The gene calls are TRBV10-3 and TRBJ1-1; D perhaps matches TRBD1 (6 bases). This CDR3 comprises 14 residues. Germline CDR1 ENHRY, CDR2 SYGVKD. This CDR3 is CAVSRQESNTEAFF. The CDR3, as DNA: TGTGCCGTCAGTCGACAGGAATCAAACACTGAAGCTTTCTTT.

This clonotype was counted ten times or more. CDR3 DNA: TGTGCCAGCAGCTCGGACCTCAATGAGCAGTTCTTC. Amino acid sequence: CASSSDLNEQFF. The genes are TRBV7-2 and TRBJ2-1; D gene unclear. V lost 4 bases, J lost 6 bases, and 7 bases lay in between. CDR1 and CDR2 (germline): SGHTA, FQGNSA. The CDR3 has 12 residues.

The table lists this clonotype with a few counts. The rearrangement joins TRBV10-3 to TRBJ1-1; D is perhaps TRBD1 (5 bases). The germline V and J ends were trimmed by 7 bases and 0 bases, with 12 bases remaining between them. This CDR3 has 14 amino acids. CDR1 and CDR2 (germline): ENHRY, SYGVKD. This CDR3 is CAITNRTLNTEAFF. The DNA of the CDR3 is TGTGCCATCACTAACAGGACATTGAACACTGAAGCTTTCTTT.

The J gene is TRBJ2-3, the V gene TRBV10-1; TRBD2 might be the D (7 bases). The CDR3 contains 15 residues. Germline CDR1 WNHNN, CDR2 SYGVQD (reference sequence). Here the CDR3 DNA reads TGCCCCACCTTCCTAGATCGGGGGGCGCCAGATACGCAGTATTTT. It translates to CPTFLDRGAPDTQYF.

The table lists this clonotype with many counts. CDR3 DNA sequence: TGTGCCACCCGGGGGGCAAGCTCCTACAATGAGCAGTTCTTC. It encodes CATRGASSYNEQFF. The rearrangement uses TRBV6-1 and TRBJ2-1; possible D gene TRBD2, 7 bases. V dropped 10 bases and J dropped 0 bases, with 13 bases sitting between them. Germline V gene lookup returns CDR1 MNHNS and CDR2 SASEGT. This CDR3 is built from 14 residues.

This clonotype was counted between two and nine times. CDR3 residues: CASSQDVLNYNSPLHF. The DNA of the CDR3 is TGCGCCAGCAGCCAAGATGTTCTCAACTATAATTCACCCCTCCACTTT. The chain combines TRBV4-1 with TRBJ1-6; D not certain. This CDR3 comprises 16 residues. Germline loops: CDR1 MGHRA, CDR2 YSYEKL. The V and J ends lost 0 bases and 3 bases respectively, with 9 bases between them.

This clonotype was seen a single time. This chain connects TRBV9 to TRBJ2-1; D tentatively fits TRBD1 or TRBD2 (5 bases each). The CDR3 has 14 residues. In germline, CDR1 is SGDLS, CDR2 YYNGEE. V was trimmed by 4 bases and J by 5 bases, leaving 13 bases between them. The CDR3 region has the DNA TGTGCCAGCAGCCCCGGGGCCCAAAACAATGAGCAGTTCTTC. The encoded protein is CASSPGAQNNEQFF. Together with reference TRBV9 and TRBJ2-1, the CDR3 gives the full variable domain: DSGVTQTPKHLITATGQRVTLRCSPRSGDLSVYWYQQSLDQGLQFLIQYYNGEERAKGNILERFSAQQFPDLHSELNLSSLELGDSALYFCASSPGAQNNEQFFGPGTRLTVL.

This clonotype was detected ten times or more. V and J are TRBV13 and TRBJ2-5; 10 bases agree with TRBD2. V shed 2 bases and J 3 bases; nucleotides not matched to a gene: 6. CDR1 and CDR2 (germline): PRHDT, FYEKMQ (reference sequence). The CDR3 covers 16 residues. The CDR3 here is CASSLRLAGDKETQYF. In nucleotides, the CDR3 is TGTGCCAGCAGCTTAAGGCTAGCGGGGGATAAAGAGACCCAGTACTTC.

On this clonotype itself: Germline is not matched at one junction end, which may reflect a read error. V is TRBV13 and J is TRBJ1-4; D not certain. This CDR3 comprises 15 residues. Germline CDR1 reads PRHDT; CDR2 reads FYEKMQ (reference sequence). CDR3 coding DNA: TGTGCCAGCAGCTTAGATCGCGGTTCTAAGGAAAAACTGTTTTTT. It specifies CASSLDRGSKEKLFF.

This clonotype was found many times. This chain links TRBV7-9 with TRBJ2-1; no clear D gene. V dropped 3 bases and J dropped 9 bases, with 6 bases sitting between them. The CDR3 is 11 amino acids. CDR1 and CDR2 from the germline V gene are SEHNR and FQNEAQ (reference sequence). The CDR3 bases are TGTGCCAGCAGCTTGGTGACTGAGCAGTTCTTC. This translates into CASSLVTEQFF.

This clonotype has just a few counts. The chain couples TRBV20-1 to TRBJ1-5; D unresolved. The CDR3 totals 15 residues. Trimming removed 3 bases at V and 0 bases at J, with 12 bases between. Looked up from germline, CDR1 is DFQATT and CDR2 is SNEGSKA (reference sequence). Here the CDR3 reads CSASPEFYSNQPQHF. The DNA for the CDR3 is TGCAGTGCTAGCCCAGAGTTTTATAGCAATCAGCCCCAGCATTTT.

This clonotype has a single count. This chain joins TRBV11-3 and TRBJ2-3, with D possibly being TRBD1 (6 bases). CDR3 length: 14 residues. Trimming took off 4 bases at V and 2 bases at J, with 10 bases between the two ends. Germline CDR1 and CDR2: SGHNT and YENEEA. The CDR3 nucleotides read TGTGCCAGCAGCTCCGGACAGAACACAGATACGCAGTATTTT. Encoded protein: CASSSGQNTDTQYF.

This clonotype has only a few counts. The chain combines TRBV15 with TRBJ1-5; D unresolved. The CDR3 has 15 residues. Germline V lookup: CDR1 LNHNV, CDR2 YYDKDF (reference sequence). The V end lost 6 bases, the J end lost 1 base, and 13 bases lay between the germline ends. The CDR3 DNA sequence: TGTGCCACCAGTACCGACCTGGGGAGCAATCAGCCCCAGCATTTT. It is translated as CATSTDLGSNQPQHF.

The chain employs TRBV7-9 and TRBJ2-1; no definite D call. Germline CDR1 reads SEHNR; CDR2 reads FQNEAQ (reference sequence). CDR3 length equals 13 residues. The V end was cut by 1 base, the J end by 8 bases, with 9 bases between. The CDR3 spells CASSLELTDEQFF. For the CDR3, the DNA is TGTGCCAGCAGCTTAGAGTTAACTGATGAGCAGTTCTTC.

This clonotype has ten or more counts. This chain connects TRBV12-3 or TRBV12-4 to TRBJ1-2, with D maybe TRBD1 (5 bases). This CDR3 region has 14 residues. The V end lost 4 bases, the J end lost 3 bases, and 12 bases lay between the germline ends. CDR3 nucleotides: TGTGCCAGCAGTTGGCGCAGGGAAGACTATGGCTACACCTTC. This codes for CASSWRREDYGYTF.

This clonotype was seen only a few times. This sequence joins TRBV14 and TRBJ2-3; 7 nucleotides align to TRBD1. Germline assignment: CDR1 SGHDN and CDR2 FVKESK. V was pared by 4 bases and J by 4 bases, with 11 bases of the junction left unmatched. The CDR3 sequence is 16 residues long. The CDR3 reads CASSPRRGPFPDTQYF. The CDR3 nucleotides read TGTGCCAGCAGCCCTAGAAGGGGGCCTTTTCCAGATACGCAGTATTTT. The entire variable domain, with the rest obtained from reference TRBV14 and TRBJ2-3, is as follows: EAGVTQFPSHSVIEKGQTVTLRCDPISGHDNLYWYRRVMGKEIKFLLHFVKESKQDESGMPNNRFLAERTGGTYSTLKVQPAELEDSGVYFCASSPRRGPFPDTQYFGPGTRLTVL.

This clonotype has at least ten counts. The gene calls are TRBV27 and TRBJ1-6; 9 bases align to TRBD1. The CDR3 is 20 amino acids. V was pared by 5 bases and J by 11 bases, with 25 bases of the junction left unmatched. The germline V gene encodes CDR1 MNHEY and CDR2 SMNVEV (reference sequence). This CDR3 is CASSTTGTGSPNGWSAPLHF. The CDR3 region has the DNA TGTGCCAGCAGTACAACGGGGACAGGGTCTCCCAACGGGTGGTCGGCACCCCTCCACTTT.

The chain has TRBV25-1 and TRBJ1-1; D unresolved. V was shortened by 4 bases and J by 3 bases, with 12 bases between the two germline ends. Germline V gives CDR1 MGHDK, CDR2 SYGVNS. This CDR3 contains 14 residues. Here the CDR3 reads CASSAGAEYTEAFF. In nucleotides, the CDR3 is TGTGCCAGCAGTGCAGGAGCCGAATACACTGAAGCTTTCTTT.

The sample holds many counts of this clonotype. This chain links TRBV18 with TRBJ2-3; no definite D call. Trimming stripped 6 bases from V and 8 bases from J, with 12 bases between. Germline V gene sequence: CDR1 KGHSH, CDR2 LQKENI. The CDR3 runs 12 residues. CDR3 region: CASSGQRGTQYF. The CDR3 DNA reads TGTGCCAGCTCCGGGCAGCGAGGTACGCAGTATTTT.

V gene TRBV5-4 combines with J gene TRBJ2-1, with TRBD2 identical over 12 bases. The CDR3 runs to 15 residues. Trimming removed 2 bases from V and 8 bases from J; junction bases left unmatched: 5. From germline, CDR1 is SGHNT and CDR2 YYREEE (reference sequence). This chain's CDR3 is CASSFLAGGRDEQFF. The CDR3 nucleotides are TGTGCCAGCAGCTTCCTAGCGGGGGGGCGGGATGAGCAGTTCTTC.